This T cell receptor (beta chain) was recorded in a study of T cell responses to AZD1222 COVID-19 vaccine. Losses at the gene ends were 5 bases for V and 5 bases for J; bases not matched to a gene: 9. The CDR3 totals 16 residues. The method was immunoSEQ multiplex PCR; TCRdb's version includes in-frame clones alone and lacks a portion of them. The sample carries fewer than 130,000 clones, 92% recorded once. The source is an adult in good health. V gene TRBV23-1 combines with J gene TRBJ1-5; 10 bases agree with TRBD1. TRBV23-1 is filed as an ORF, its function uncertain. Sequencing used peripheral blood, obtained on day 0 of AZD1222 vaccination. CDR3 protein: CASSCTGQGVDQPQHF. In DNA form, the CDR3 reads TGCGCCAGCAGTTGCACCGGACAGGGGGTCGATCAGCCCCAGCATTTT.